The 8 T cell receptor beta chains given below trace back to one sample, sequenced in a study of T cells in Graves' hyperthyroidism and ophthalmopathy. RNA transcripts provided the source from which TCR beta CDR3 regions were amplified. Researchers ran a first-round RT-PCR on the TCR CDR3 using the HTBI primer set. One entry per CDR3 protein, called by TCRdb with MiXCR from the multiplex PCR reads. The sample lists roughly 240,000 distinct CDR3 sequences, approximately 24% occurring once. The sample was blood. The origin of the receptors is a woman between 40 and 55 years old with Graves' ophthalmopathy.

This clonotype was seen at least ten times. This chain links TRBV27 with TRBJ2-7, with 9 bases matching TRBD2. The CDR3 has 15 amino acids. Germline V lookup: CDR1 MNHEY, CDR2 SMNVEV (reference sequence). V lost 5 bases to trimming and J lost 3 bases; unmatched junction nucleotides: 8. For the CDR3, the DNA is TGTGCCAGCAGTCAACCCTCAGCGGGGGGCTACGAGCAGTACTTC. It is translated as CASSQPSAGGYEQYF.

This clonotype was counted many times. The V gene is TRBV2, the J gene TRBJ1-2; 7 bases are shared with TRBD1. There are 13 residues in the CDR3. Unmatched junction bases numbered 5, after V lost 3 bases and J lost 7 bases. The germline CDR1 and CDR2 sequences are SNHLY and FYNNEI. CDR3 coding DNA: TGTGCCAGCAGTGATGAGGGGGCTGGTGGCTACACCTTC. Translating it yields CASSDEGAGGYTF.

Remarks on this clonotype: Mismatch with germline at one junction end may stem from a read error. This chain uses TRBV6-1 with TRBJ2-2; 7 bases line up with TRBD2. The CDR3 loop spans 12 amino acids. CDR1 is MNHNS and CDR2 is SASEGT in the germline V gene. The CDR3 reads CGSNGRTGELFF. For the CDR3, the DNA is TGTGGCAGCAACGGGAGGACCGGGGAGCTGTTTTTT.

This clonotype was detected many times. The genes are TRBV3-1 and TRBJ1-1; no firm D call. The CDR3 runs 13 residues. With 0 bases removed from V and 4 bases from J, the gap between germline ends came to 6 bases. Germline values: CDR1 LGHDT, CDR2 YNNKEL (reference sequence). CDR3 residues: CASSQDLGTEAFF. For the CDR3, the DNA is TGTGCCAGCAGCCAAGATCTGGGCACTGAAGCTTTCTTT.

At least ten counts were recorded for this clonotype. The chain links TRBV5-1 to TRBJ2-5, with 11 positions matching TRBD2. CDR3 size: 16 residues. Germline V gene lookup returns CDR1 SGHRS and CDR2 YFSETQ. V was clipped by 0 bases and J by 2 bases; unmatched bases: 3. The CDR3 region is CASSLAGLAEQETQYF. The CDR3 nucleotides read TGCGCCAGCAGCTTGGCGGGACTAGCGGAACAAGAGACCCAGTACTTC.

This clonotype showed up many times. The CDR3 DNA is TGTGCCAGCAGCTTATCGGACACAACCTCCGAAGCTTTCTTT. Amino acid sequence: CASSLSDTTSEAFF. V usage is TRBV7-3 and J usage is TRBJ1-1; D might be TRBD1 (5 bases). The CDR3 loop spans 14 amino acids. CDR1 is SGHTA, CDR2 FQGTGA, per germline. Trimming took off 2 bases at V and 8 bases at J, with 15 bases between the two ends.

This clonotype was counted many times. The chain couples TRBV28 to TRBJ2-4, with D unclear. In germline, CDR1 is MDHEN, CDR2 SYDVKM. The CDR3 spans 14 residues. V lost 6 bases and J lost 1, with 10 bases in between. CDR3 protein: CASRDERAKNIQYF. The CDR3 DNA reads TGTGCCAGCAGGGATGAGAGGGCCAAAAACATTCAGTACTTC.

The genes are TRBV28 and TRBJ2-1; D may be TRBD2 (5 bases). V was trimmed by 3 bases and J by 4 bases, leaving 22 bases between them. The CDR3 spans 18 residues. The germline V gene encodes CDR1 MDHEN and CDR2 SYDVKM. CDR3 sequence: CASSFLSRGSSLYNEQFF. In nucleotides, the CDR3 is TGTGCCAGCAGTTTTCTTTCCCGGGGTAGCTCACTTTACAATGAGCAGTTCTTC.